This T cell receptor beta chain was sequenced in a study of blood T cells in healthy people across ages. A second about 7 to 12 cycle PCR used barcoded and J-beta primers. MiXCR was run by TCRdb on the 5' RACE reads, yielding one entry per CDR3 protein. The data contain 600,000 to 1,000,000 distinct CDR3 sequences, 20% to 30% of them singletons. Many counts were recorded for this clonotype. Its antigen is currently unknown. Findings of the study overall: Nothing was known about donor CMV status, and this possibly confounded expanded clonotype changes.

The ends were cut back, 2 bases at V and 1 base at J, with 6 bases in the middle. Looked up from germline, CDR1 is SGHRS and CDR2 is YFSETQ. The CDR3 loop spans 14 amino acids. The same sample was also used in a study of T cells of mothers and their children. Turning to that study: Study donors consisted of a few healthy Caucasian mothers and their six children. RNA that had been extracted went wholly into cDNA synthesis, at around 1.4 ug per 15 ul.

Sequencing was carried out using blood. The gene calls are TRBV5-1 and TRBJ1-4, with D perhaps matching TRBD1 (6 bases). The receptor's source is a boy aged 10-17 years in good health. Written as DNA, the CDR3 is TGCGCCAGCAGCTTACAGGGAACTAATGAAAAACTGTTTTTT. Its protein product is CASSLQGTNEKLFF.